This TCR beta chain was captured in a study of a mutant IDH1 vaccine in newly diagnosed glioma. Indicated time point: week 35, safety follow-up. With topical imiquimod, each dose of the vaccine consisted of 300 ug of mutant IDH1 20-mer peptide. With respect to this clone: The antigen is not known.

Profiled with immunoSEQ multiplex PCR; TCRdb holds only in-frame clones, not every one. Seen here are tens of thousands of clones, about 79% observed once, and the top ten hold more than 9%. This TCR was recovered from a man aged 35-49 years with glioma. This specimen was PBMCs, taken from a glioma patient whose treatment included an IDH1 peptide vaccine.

The CDR3 loop reads CASSPGQGAREQYF. The CDR3 DNA sequence: TGTGCCAGCAGCCCGGGACAGGGGGCGCGAGAGCAGTACTTC. This chain joins TRBV6-1 and TRBJ2-5; 12 bases fit TRBD1. This CDR3 is built from 14 residues. Trimming took 6 bases from V and 11 from J; bases not matched to a gene: 10. Germline-derived CDR1 and CDR2 are MNHNS and SASEGT.